This T cell receptor (beta chain) was recorded in a study of T-cell reconstitution after alpha-beta-depleted transplantation in children. Points from the study as a whole: Reportedly, roughly two months post-transplant, alpha-beta T cells arose from several hundred expanded graft clones. Certain patients had high TCRbeta diversity at day 60, and it came from recipient T cells and thymic progenitors that survived. At the one-year point after transplant, T-cell counts and TCRbeta diversity were found to come mostly from T cells that had been newly produced.

CDR1 SGHAT and CDR2 FQNNGV come from the germline V gene. The CDR3 spans 15 residues. Trimming shortened V by 5 bases and J by 3 bases, and 14 bases separated the two germline ends. Construction of the TCRbeta library involved unique molecular identifiers. TCRdb re-analysed the PCR reads in MiXCR, keeping a single row per CDR3 protein. The sample records 530,000 or so distinct CDR3 sequences, around 27% being singletons. In regard to this clonotype: As yet, its antigen is unknown.

The rearrangement joins TRBV11-2 to TRBJ2-4; tentative D call: TRBD2 (5 bases). The sequence derives from a boy under three years old with Wiskott-Aldrich syndrome, due to receive a stem cell transplant. The specimen comprised PBMCs, sampled before TCRalphabeta/CD19-depleted stem cell transplant. The CDR3 DNA reads TGTGCCAGCAGCCCCAGACTATGGGGCAAAAACATTCAGTACTTC. Its protein product is CASSPRLWGKNIQYF.